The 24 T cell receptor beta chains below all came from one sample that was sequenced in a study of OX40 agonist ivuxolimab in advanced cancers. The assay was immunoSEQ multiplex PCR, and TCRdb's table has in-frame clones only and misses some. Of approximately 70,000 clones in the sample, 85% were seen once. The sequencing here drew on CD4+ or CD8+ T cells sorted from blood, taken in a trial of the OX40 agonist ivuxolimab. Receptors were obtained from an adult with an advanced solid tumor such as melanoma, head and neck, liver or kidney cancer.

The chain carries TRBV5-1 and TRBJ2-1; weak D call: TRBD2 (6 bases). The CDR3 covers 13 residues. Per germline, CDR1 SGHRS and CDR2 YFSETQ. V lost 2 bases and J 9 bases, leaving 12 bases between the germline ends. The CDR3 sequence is CASSLNGGGEQFF. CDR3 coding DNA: TGCGCCAGCAGCTTAAACGGGGGTGGTGAGCAGTTCTTC.

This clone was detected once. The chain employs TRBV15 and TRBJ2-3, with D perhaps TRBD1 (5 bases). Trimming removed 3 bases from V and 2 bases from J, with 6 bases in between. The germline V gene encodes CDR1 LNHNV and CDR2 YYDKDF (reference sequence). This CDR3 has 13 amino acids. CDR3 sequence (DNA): TGTGCCACCAGCAGTGGGGCCACAGATACGCAGTATTTT. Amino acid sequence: CATSSGATDTQYF. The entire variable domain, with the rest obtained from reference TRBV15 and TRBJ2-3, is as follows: DAMVIQNPRYQVTQFGKPVTLSCSQTLNHNVMYWYQQKSSQAPKLLFHYYDKDFNNEADTPDNFQSRRPNTSFCFLDIRSPGLGDTAMYLCATSSGATDTQYFGPGTRLTVL.

The CDR3, as DNA: TGTGCCAGCAGCCCCCCCCGGGACAGGGGGCGCCAGGTAGGTCAGCCCCAGCATTTT. Translating gives CASSPPRDRGRQVGQPQHF. The chain uses TRBV9 and TRBJ1-5; 12 bases are shared with TRBD1. In germline, CDR1 is SGDLS, CDR2 YYNGEE. The V and J ends lost 4 bases and 6 bases, in that order; junction bases with no gene match: 17. The CDR3 consists of 19 residues.

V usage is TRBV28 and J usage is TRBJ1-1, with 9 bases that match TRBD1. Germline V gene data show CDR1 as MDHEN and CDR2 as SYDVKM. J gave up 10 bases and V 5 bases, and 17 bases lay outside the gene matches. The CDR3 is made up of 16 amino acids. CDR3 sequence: CASSPVWDRERYGAFF. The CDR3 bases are TGTGCCAGCAGTCCCGTATGGGACAGGGAGAGGTATGGAGCTTTCTTT.

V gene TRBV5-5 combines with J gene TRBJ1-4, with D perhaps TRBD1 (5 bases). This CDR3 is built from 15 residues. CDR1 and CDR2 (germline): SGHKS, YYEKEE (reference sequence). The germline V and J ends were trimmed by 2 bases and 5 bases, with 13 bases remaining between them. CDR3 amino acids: CASSFRGNSNEKLFF. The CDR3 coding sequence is TGTGCCAGCAGCTTTCGGGGGAACTCGAATGAAAAACTGTTTTTT.

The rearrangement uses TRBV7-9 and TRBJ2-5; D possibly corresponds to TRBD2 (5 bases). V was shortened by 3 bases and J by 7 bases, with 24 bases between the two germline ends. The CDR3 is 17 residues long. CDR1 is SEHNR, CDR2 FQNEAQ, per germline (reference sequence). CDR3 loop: CASSFGGRFQSDGTQYF. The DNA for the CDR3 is TGTGCCAGCAGCTTTGGAGGACGCTTCCAGTCGGATGGGACCCAGTACTTC.

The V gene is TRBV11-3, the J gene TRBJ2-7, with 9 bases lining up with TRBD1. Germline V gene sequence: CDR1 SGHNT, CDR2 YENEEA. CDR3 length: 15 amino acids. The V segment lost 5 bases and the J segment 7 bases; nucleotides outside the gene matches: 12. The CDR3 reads CASSAYRGHLREQYF. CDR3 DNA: TGTGCCAGCAGCGCCTACAGGGGGCACCTACGAGAGCAGTACTTC. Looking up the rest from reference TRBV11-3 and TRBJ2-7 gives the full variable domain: EAGVVQSPRYKIIEKKQPVAFWCNPISGHNTLYWYLQNLGQGPELLIRYENEEAVDDSQLPKDRFSAERLKGVDSTLKIQPAELGDSAVYLCASSAYRGHLREQYFGPGTRLTVT.

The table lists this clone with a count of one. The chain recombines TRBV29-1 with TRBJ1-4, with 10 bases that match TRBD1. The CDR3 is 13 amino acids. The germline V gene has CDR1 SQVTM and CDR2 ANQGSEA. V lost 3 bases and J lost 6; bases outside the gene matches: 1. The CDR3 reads CSVEGTGDEKLFF. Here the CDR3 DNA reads TGCAGCGTTGAGGGGACAGGGGATGAAAAACTGTTTTTT.

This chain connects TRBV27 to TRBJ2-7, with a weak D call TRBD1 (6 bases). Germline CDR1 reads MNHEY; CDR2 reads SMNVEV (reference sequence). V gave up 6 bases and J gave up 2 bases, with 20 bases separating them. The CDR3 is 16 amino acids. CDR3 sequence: CASRSISRGMTYEQYF. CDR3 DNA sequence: TGTGCCAGCAGATCTATATCCAGGGGAATGACCTACGAGCAGTACTTC.

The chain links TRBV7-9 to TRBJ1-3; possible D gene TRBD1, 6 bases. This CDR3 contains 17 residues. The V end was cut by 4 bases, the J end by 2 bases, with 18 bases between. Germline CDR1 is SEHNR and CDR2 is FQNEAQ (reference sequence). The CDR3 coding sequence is TGTGCCAGCAGCTCACCCCTCGGACAGCCTACTGGAAACACCATATATTTT. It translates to CASSSPLGQPTGNTIYF.

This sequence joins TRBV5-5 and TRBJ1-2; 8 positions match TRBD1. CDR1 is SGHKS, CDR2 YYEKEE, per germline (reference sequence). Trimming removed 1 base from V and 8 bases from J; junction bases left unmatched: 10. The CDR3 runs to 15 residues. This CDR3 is CASSLSAGGQEGYTF. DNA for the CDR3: TGTGCCAGCAGCTTGTCCGCCGGGGGACAGGAAGGCTACACCTTC.

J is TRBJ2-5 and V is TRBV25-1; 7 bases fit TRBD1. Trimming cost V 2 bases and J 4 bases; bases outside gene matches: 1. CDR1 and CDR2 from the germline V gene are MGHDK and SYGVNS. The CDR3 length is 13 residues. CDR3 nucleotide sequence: TGTGCCAGCAGTGAAGACAGGGCAGAGACCCAGTACTTC. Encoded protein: CASSEDRAETQYF.

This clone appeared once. The CDR3 here is CASSLQGGAKNIQYF. CDR3 DNA sequence: TGTGCCAGTAGTTTACAGGGAGGGGCAAAAAACATTCAGTACTTC. The chain links TRBV19 to TRBJ2-4; possibly TRBD2 for D (7 bases). The CDR3 spans 15 residues. Germline V lookup: CDR1 LNHDA, CDR2 SQIVND (reference sequence). The V gene lost 5 bases and the J gene lost 4 bases, with 15 bases spanning the gap.

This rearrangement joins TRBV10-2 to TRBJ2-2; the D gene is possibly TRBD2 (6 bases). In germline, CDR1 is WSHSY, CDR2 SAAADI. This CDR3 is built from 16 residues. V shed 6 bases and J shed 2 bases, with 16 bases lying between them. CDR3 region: CASRDPEGPNTGELFF. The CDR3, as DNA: TGCGCCAGCAGGGACCCGGAGGGCCCAAACACCGGGGAGCTGTTTTTT.

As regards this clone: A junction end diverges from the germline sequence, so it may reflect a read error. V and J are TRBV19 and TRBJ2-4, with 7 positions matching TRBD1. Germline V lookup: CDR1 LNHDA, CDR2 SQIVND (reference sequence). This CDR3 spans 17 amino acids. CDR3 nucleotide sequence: TGTGCCAGTAGTTTAGAGGGCAGGGGGTTAGCCAAAAACATTCAGTACTTC. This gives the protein CASSLEGRGLAKNIQYF.

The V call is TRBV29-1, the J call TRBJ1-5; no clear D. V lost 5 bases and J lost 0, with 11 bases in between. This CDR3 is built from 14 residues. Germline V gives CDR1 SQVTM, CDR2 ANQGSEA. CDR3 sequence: CSVQETYSNQPQHF. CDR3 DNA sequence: TGCAGCGTTCAGGAAACGTATAGCAATCAGCCCCAGCATTTT.

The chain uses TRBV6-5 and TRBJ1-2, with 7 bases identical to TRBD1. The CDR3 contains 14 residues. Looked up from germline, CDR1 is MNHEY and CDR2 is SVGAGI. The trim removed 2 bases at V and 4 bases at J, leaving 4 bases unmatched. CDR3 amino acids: CASSYRGLGYGYTF. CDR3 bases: TGTGCCAGCAGTTACAGGGGGCTGGGCTATGGCTACACCTTC.

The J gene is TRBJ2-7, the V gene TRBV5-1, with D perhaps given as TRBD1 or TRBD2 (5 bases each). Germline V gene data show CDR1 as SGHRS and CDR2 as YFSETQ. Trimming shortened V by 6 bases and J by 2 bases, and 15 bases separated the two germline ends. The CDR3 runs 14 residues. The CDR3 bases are TGCGCCAGCAAGCCAGGGACCACCCCCTACGAGCAGTACTTC. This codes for CASKPGTTPYEQYF.

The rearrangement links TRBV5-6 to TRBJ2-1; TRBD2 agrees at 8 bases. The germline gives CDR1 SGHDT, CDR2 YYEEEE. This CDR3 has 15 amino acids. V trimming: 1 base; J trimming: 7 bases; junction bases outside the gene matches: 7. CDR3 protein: CASSLPGGASNEQFF. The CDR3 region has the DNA TGTGCCAGCAGCTTGCCCGGGGGGGCATCAAATGAGCAGTTCTTC.

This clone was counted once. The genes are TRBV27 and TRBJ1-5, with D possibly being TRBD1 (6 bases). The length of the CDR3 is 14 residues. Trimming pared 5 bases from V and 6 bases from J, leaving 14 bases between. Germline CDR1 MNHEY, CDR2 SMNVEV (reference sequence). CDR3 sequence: CASSKLQGSQPQHF. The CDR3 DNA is TGTGCCAGCAGTAAATTACAGGGTTCTCAGCCCCAGCATTTT.

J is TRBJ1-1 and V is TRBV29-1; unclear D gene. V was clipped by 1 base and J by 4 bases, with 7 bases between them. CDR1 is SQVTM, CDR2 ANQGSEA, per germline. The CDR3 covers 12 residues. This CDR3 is CSVEGAGTEAFF. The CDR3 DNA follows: TGCAGCGTTGAAGGGGCAGGCACTGAAGCTTTCTTT.

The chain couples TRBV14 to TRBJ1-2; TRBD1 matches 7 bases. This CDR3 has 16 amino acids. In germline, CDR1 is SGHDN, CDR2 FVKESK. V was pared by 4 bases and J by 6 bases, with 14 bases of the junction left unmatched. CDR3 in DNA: TGTGCCAGCAGCCCTCAGGGGGTTCAGGCCAGGGATGGCTACACCTTC. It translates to CASSPQGVQARDGYTF. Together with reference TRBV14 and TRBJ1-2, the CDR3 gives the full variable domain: EAGVTQFPSHSVIEKGQTVTLRCDPISGHDNLYWYRRVMGKEIKFLLHFVKESKQDESGMPNNRFLAERTGGTYSTLKVQPAELEDSGVYFCASSPQGVQARDGYTFGSGTRLTVV.

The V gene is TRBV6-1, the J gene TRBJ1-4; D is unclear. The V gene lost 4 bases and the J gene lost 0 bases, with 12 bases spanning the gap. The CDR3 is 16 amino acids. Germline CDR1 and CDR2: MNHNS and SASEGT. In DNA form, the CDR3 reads TGTGCCAGCAGTGGCCTAAATGGTGCAACTAATGAAAAACTGTTTTTT. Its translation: CASSGLNGATNEKLFF.

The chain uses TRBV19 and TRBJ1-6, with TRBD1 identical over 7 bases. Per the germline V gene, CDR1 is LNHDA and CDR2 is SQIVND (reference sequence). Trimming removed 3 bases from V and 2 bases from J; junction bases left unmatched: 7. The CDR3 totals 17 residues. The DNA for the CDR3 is TGTGCCAGTAGTATGGCCTACAGGGGTGCCTATAATTCACCCCTCCACTTT. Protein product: CASSMAYRGAYNSPLHF.